This is a list of T cell receptor beta chains from one sample in a study of T cell responses to AZD1222 COVID-19 vaccine. Sequencing was performed with immunoSEQ multiplex PCR; in TCRdb, only in-frame clones are kept and a portion is missing. The sample includes 94,000 or so clones, 90% of them seen just once. The starting material was peripheral blood, obtained on day 0 of AZD1222 vaccination. These receptors originate from an adult in good health. Each CDR3 is given without its conserved first and last residue. Fields, in order: V gene, clone size, CDR3 protein. The listing skips clone size in some rows; elsewhere it reads once, few, many or a size class.

V: TRBV7-2
size: few
CDR3: ASSFTGTGAYEQY

V: TRBV18
size: once
CDR3: ASSGPGQGFREQF

V: TRBV6-2/TRBV6-3
size: NA
CDR3: ASSKTSRTTEAF

V: TRBV4-2
size: NA
CDR3: ASSQNPTGELF

V: TRBV13
size: NA
CDR3: ASSLYTRTSGRVSSYNEQF

V: TRBV28
size: NA
CDR3: ASTSGGRGETQY

V: TRBV19
size: NA
CDR3: ASSIGGGLETQY

V: TRBV6-6
size: NA
CDR3: ATLAGGLYNEQF

V: TRBV6-2/TRBV6-3
size: NA
CDR3: ASSYGNQPQH

V: TRBV2
size: few
CDR3: ASRAGPYEQY

V: TRBV5-1
size: few
CDR3: ASSPGWGNTIY

V: TRBV5-5
size: NA
CDR3: ASSFPGTGLGGELF

V: TRBV6-5
size: NA
CDR3: ASSWNKDRAYEQY

V: TRBV29-1
size: NA
CDR3: SVGSDLSYEQY

V: TRBV7-6
size: NA
CDR3: ASSGSGVSYNEQF

V: TRBV6-5
size: NA
CDR3: ASSYTRTSGTNEQF

V: TRBV19
size: NA
CDR3: ASSYGQGGSNQPQH

V: TRBV5-4
size: NA
CDR3: ASTAPGPGNEQF

V: TRBV9
size: NA
CDR3: ASSPRHGTAYEQY

V: TRBV19
size: NA
CDR3: ASKISQGGGEQY

V: TRBV19
size: NA
CDR3: AIQRDESGYGYT

V: TRBV7-8
size: NA
CDR3: ASSQRETQY

V: TRBV19
size: NA
CDR3: ASSYRQGSNQPQH

V: TRBV18
size: NA
CDR3: ASPPEGASMETQY

V: TRBV2
size: NA
CDR3: ASSFGPRGEQY

V: TRBV9
size: NA
CDR3: ASSVGQPNSPLH

V: TRBV23-1
size: few
CDR3: ASGSGRGY

V: TRBV12-3/TRBV12-4
size: NA
CDR3: ASSFQGDTEAF

V: TRBV6-5
size: NA
CDR3: ASRAGRIYEQY

V: TRBV27
size: NA
CDR3: ASSSRLREGDYEQY

V: TRBV9
size: NA
CDR3: ASSPWTGRNEQY

V: TRBV28
size: once
CDR3: ASSRAGPSYNEQF

V: TRBV16
size: once
CDR3: ASSLGNTGELF

V: TRBV16
size: NA
CDR3: ASSQGTGNEQY

V: TRBV28
size: NA
CDR3: ASSLGQKTLETQY

V: TRBV7-2
size: once
CDR3: ASSEYRKSSGNTIY

V: TRBV7-9
size: NA
CDR3: ASSLTGTSGSGAFETQY

V: TRBV6-2/TRBV6-3
size: NA
CDR3: ASSWDRGRGYEQY

V: TRBV4-1
size: NA
CDR3: ASSQSDRLQETQY

V: TRBV19
size: NA
CDR3: ASSIDRTGVETQY

V: TRBV27
size: few
CDR3: ASSLMSVNTEAF

V: TRBV19
size: NA
CDR3: ASSTILAGAGYEQY

V: TRBV6-5
size: NA
CDR3: ASSYSRGGDGYT

V: TRBV12-5
size: NA
CDR3: ASGLVSVMNTEAF

V: TRBV7-2
size: NA
CDR3: ASSLGPSGRARY

V: TRBV3-1/TRBV3-2
size: once
CDR3: ASSRTSEETQY